This TCR beta chain was obtained from a study of STAT5B mutations in CD4+ large granular lymphocyte leukemia. Study results and caveats: 8/27 top patient clones versus 2/35 control clones were TRBV06-family.

Under the authors' procedure: Lowest detectable productive clonotype frequency was 2.59 x 10-5. Assay: immunoSEQ multiplex PCR; the TCRdb copy retains only in-frame clones and omits some. That table furnishes V, J and clone size, whereas the DNA furnished D and trimming. This sample has 20,000 to 25,000 clones, with 74% found just once. Buffy coats from healthy blood donors served as controls. In this sample, this clone turned up a few times. Its target is not known. From germline, CDR1 is MDHEN and CDR2 SYDVKM. V was shortened by 2 bases and J by 6 bases, with 16 bases between the two germline ends. The CDR3 consists of 15 residues.

Sequences were obtained from CD4+ T cells from blood buffy coats. The chain is built from TRBV28 and TRBJ2-5; either TRBD1 or TRBD2 may supply D (5 bases each). The origin of this receptor is a human donor in good health. The CDR3, as DNA: TGTGCCAGCAGTTTAGCCGCGGCAGGGAGCAAGACCCAGTACTTC. Amino acid sequence: CASSLAAAGSKTQYF.